These 4 T cell receptor beta chains were sequenced from one sample in a study of T-cell memory formation after mild COVID-19. TCRdb analysed the 5' RACE reads with MiXCR anew, one entry per CDR3 protein. The sample comprises approximately 340,000 distinct CDR3 sequences, around 13% of which are singletons, and about a fifth rests with the top ten. Sample: PBMCs or a T cell subset sorted from them (not recorded which). Receptors originate from a man between 18 and 29 years old who had mild COVID-19 (a few samples of this study predate the infection). Cell type and time point are not known.

This rearrangement joins TRBV11-2 to TRBJ1-5, with no clear D. V was trimmed by 1 base and J by 3 bases, leaving 16 bases between them. Germline V lookup: CDR1 SGHAT, CDR2 FQNNGV. This CDR3 comprises 17 residues. The CDR3 is CASSLGTGPLDNQPQHF. CDR3 in DNA: TGTGCCAGCAGCTTAGGAACTGGGCCCCTTGACAATCAGCCCCAGCATTTT.

CDR3 coding DNA: TGTGCCAGCACTCACCCGCGGAGCTCCTACGAGCAGTACGTC. Amino acid sequence: CASTHPRSSYEQYV. V usage is TRBV6-5 and J usage is TRBJ2-7; the D is unclear. The CDR3 consists of 14 residues. The V gene's germline CDR1 is MNHEY and CDR2 SVGAGI. The ends were cut back, 7 bases at V and 0 bases at J, with 13 bases in the middle.

The chain has TRBV6-5 and TRBJ2-5; 13 bases agree with TRBD2. There are 17 residues in the CDR3. The J segment lost 4 bases and the V segment lost 4 bases, leaving 9 bases of the junction unmatched. Germline CDR1 reads MNHEY; CDR2 reads SVGAGI. The chain's CDR3 is CASSSLTSGGARETQYF. Here the CDR3 DNA reads TGTGCCAGCAGTTCCCTTACTAGCGGGGGGGCCAGAGAGACCCAGTACTTC.

The V call is TRBV7-2, the J call TRBJ2-7, with D maybe TRBD1 (5 bases). Trimming removed 3 bases from V and 3 bases from J, with 18 bases in between. Germline assignment: CDR1 SGHTA and CDR2 FQGNSA. The CDR3 contains 16 residues. Written as DNA, the CDR3 is TGTGCCAGCAGCTTCGGTTCAGGGAACCCCCTCTACGAGCAGTACTTC. It encodes CASSFGSGNPLYEQYF.